This TCR beta chain was obtained from a study of blood T cell repertoires in COVID-19. Study at large: COVID-19 samples, acute and convalescent, were from the United States, Italy and Spain. Sources were T cells, B-cell-depleted T cells, or PBMCs; the material itself was cDNA or gDNA.

Germline CDR1 reads LNHDA; CDR2 reads SQIVND (reference sequence). The CDR3 consists of 15 residues. V lost 5 bases to trimming and J lost 4 bases; unmatched junction nucleotides: 6. Original analysis: Counts of nucleated cells, estimated from reference gene primer amplification, were obtained. The protocol was immunoSEQ multiplex PCR, while the TCRdb copy is restricted to in-frame clones and leaves out a portion. The V and J calls and clone size are taken from that table; D and trimming were inferred from the DNA. This table holds 50,000 to 75,000 clones, 65% to 85% found once. The sequence derives from an elderly woman with active or convalescent COVID-19. Sequencing was done on a sample of peripheral blood. The genes are TRBV19 and TRBJ1-4; TRBD1 agrees at 8 bases. As DNA, the CDR3 is TGTGCCAGTAGTGAGACAGGGGTCGGTAATGAAAAACTGTTTTTT. Translated, it gives CASSETGVGNEKLFF.